A selection of T cell receptor beta chains follows, all from one sample in a study of cytotoxic CD8 clonotypes in ibrutinib-treated CLL. Profiled with immunoSEQ multiplex PCR; TCRdb holds only in-frame clones, not every one. The sample lists approximately 150,000 clones; 60% to 80% were seen once. The material was PBMCs, obtained after 12 months of ibrutinib treatment. All receptors come from a human donor with chronic lymphocytic leukemia. Both conserved end residues are part of each CDR3. Each record gives: J gene, clone size, D gene, V gene, CDR3 protein, CDR3 DNA. The D gene is left open where the match is weak. The size entry is marked missing in some rows and otherwise reads once, few, many or a size class.

TRBJ1-2 NA NA TRBV6-1 CASSESRWNYGYTF TGTGCCAGCAGTGAAAGTAGATGGAACTATGGCTACACCTTC
TRBJ2-5 NA TRBD2 TRBV11-2 CASSVTSLETQYF TGTGCCAGCAGCGTGACTAGCCTAGAGACCCAGTACTTC
TRBJ2-2 NA NA TRBV19 CASSVDAGELFF TGTGCCAGTAGTGTGGATGCCGGGGAGCTGTTTTTT
TRBJ2-1 many NA TRBV7-9 CASSLAGGTAFLLYNEQFF TGTGCCAGCAGCTTAGCAGGGGGAACAGCCTTCTTACTTTACAATGAGCAGTTCTTC
TRBJ1-3 NA NA TRBV7-9 CASSLWTDPGSTIYF TGTGCCAGCAGCCTTTGGACAGATCCAGGGAGCACCATATATTTT
TRBJ2-7 once NA TRBV7-9 CASSLVIGEQYF TGTGCCAGCAGCTTAGTTATCGGCGAGCAGTACTTC
TRBJ1-2 NA NA TRBV5-1 CASSLGFTLAGPIFGYTF TGCGCCAGCAGCTTGGGGTTCACGTTGGCGGGGCCAATATTTGGCTACACCTTC
TRBJ1-4 NA NA TRBV10-3 CAIGSGVGEKLFF TGTGCCATCGGTTCAGGGGTGGGCGAAAAACTGTTTTTT
TRBJ2-7 NA NA TRBV6-1 CASSASYRGEQYF TGTGCCAGCAGTGCATCGTATAGGGGCGAGCAGTACTTC
TRBJ1-5 NA TRBD1 TRBV19 CASSMPAGGGFSQPQHF TGTGCCAGTAGTATGCCGGCAGGGGGTGGTTTTAGTCAGCCCCAGCATTTT
TRBJ2-3 NA NA TRBV28 CASRERWGRNTQYF TGTGCCAGCAGGGAGAGATGGGGGCGAAATACGCAGTATTTT
TRBJ2-2 NA NA TRBV11-1 CASSSSSPLPGELFF TGTGCCAGCAGCTCCTCCTCCCCCCTCCCCGGGGAGCTGTTTTTT
TRBJ2-1 NA NA TRBV19 CASKSWNEQFF TGTGCCAGCAAGTCTTGGAATGAGCAGTTCTTC
TRBJ2-5 NA TRBD2 TRBV7-6 CASSPLAGAGQETQYF TGTGCCAGCAGCCCACTAGCGGGGGCGGGCCAAGAGACCCAGTACTTC
TRBJ2-7 NA NA TRBV7-2 CASSLVTASYEQYF TGTGCCAGCAGCTTAGTAACCGCTAGCTACGAGCAGTACTTC
TRBJ1-6 few NA TRBV12-2 CDMDRDTSPLHF TGTGATATGGACAGGGACACTTCACCCCTCCACTTT
TRBJ2-7 NA NA TRBV7-9 CASSNLEGTYEQYF TGTGCCAGCAGCAACCTGGAGGGGACCTACGAGCAGTACTTC
TRBJ2-7 NA TRBD1 TRBV28 CASSFENRGPYEQYF TGTGCCAGCAGTTTCGAAAACAGGGGGCCCTACGAGCAGTACTTC